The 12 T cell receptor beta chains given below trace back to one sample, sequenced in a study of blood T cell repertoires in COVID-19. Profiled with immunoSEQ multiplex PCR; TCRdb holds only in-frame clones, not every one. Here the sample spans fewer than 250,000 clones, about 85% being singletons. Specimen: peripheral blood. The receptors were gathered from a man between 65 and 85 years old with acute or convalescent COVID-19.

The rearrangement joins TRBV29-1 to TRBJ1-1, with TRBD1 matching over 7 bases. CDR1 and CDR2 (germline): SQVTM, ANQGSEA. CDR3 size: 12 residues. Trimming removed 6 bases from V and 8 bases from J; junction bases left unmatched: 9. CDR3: CSVQGGVGEAFF. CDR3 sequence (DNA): TGCAGCGTGCAAGGGGGCGTCGGCGAAGCTTTCTTT.

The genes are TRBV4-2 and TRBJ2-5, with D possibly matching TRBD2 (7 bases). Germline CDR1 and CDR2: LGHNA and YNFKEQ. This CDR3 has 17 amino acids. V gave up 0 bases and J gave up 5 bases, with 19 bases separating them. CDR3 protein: CASSQDGSGGPGETQYF. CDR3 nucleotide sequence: TGTGCCAGCAGCCAAGATGGGTCGGGGGGCCCCGGGGAGACCCAGTACTTC.

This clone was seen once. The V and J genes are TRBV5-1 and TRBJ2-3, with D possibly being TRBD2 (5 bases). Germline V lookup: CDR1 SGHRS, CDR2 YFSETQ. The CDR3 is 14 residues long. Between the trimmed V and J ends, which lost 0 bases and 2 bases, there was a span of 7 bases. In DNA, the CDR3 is TGCGCCAGCAGCTTGGCGGGAATCACAGATACGCAGTATTTT. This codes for CASSLAGITDTQYF.

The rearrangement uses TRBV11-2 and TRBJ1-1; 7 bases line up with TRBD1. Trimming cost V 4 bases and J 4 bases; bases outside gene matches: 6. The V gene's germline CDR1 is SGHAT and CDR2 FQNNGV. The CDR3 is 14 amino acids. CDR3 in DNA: TGTGCCAGCAGCTCAAATACAGGGGCCACTGAAGCTTTCTTT. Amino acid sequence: CASSSNTGATEAFF.

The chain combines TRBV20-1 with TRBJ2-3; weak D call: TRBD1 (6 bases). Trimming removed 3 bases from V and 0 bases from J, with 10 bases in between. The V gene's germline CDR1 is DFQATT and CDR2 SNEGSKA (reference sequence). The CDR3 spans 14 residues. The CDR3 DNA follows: TGCAGTGCTAGTGTACAGGGCAGCACAGATACGCAGTATTTT. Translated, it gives CSASVQGSTDTQYF.

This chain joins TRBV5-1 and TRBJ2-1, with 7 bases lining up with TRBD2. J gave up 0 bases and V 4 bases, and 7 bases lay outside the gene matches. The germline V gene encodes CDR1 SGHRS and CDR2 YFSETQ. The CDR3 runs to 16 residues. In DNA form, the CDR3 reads TGCGCCAGCAGCCCCAGACTAGCAGTCTCCTACAATGAGCAGTTCTTC. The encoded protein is CASSPRLAVSYNEQFF. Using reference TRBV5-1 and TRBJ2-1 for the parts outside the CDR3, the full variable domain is KAGVTQTPRYLIKTRGQQVTLSCSPISGHRSVSWYQQTPGQGLQFLFEYFSETQRNKGNFPGRFSGRQFSNSRSEMNVSTLELGDSALYLCASSPRLAVSYNEQFFGPGTRLTVL.

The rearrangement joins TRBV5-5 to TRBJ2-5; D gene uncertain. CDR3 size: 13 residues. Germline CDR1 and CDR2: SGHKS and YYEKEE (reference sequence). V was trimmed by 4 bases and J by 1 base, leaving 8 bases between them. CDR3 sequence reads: CASSLAVQETQYF. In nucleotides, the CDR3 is TGTGCCAGCAGCCTCGCGGTCCAAGAGACCCAGTACTTC. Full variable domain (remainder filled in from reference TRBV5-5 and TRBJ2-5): DAGVTQSPTHLIKTRGQQVTLRCSPISGHKSVSWYQQVLGQGPQFIFQYYEKEERGRGNFPDRFSARQFPNYSSELNVNALLLGDSALYLCASSLAVQETQYFGPGTRLLVL.

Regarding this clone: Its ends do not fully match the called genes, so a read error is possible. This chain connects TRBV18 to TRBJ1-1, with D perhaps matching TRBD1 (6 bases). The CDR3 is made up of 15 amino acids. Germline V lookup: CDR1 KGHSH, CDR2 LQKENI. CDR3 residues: CASSPLGQLNTEAFF. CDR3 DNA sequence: TGTGCCAGCTCGCCACTAGGACAGTTGAACACTGAAGCTTTCTTT.

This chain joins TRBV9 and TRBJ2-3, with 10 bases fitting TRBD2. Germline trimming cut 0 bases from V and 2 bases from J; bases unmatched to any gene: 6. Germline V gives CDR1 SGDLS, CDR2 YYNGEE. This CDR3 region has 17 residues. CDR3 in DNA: TGTGCCAGCAGCGTAGGACTAGCGGGCTTTTACACAGATACGCAGTATTTT. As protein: CASSVGLAGFYTDTQYF.

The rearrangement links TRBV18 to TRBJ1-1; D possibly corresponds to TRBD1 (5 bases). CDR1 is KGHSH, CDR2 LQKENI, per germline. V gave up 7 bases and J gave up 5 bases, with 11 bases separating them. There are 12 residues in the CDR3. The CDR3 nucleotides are TGTGCCAGCTTACCGGGGGGAACTGAAGCTTTCTTT. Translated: CASLPGGTEAFF.

The CDR3 coding sequence is TGTGCCAGCAGCTTGTCTGGGCAGGGGGCCAGTTATGGCTACACCTTC. Protein: CASSLSGQGASYGYTF. The rearrangement joins TRBV5-6 to TRBJ1-2; 8 bases map to TRBD1. This CDR3 region has 16 residues. Germline CDR1 reads SGHDT; CDR2 reads YYEEEE. The V gene end was trimmed by 1 base and the J gene end by 5 bases; junction bases not matched to a gene: 10.

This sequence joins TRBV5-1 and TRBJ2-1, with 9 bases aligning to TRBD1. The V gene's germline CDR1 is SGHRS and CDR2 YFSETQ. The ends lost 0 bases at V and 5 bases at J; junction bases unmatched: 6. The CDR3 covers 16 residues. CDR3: CASSLGQGVYDNEQFF. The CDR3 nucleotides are TGCGCCAGCAGCTTGGGACAGGGGGTTTATGACAATGAGCAGTTCTTC.